Below, one TCR beta chain is given with its context. Its antigen is not known. RNA was isolated and reverse transcribed to cDNA, the sequencing template. Libraries were prepared by immunoSEQ multiplex PCR; TCRdb keeps only in-frame clonotypes and omits some of them. The sample contains about 99,000 clones, approximately 84% of which appear only once. These data are taken from a study of CD8+ T cells in alopecia areata. Study-level background: Twice daily, treated patients received 5 to 10 mg of oral tofacitinib. The protocol delivered tofacitinib for 6 to 18 months, then withdrew it for 6 months.

This CDR3 comprises 13 residues. The germline V and J ends were trimmed by 4 bases and 0 bases, with 7 bases remaining between them. CDR1 is SGHRS and CDR2 is YFSETQ in the germline V gene. Study-wide results and caveats: Any link of baseline CD8+ expansion to response, resting on one nonresponder, remains uncertain. In scalp and blood during tofacitinib, many expanded lesional clones persisted.

Treatment here: oral pan-JAK inhibitor, 5-10 mg twice daily. This TCR was recovered from a human donor with alopecia areata. The sequences come from CD8+ T cells sorted from blood, collected around week 31, from a patient treated with tofacitinib. The J gene is TRBJ1-1, the V gene TRBV5-1; no reliable D call. Here the CDR3 DNA reads TGCGCCAGCAGCGTTAGGATGAACACTGAAGCTTTCTTT. Its translation is CASSVRMNTEAFF. Together with reference TRBV5-1 and TRBJ1-1, the CDR3 gives the full variable domain: KAGVTQTPRYLIKTRGQQVTLSCSPISGHRSVSWYQQTPGQGLQFLFEYFSETQRNKGNFPGRFSGRQFSNSRSEMNVSTLELGDSALYLCASSVRMNTEAFFGQGTRLTVV.